Shown below are 8 T cell receptor beta chains from a single sample sequenced in a study of regulatory T cells in long-lasting Graves disease. The time point: newly diagnosed GD, antithyroid drugs for less than 3 months. The TCR library was prepared using RNA isolated from PBMCs. HTBI primers from iRepertoire and Arm-PCR of CDR3 regions yielded the TCR beta libraries. Each CDR3 protein gets one entry after TCRdb re-called the multiplex PCR reads with MiXCR. The top ten clones hold approximately 11% of a sample with 400,000 to 450,000 distinct CDR3 sequences, roughly 15% of them seen once. The same sample was also used in a study of T cells in Graves' hyperthyroidism and ophthalmopathy.

Sequencing used peripheral blood mononuclear cells (PBMCs), obtained at new diagnosis, from a patient treated with antithyroid drugs. The source of these receptors is a woman in her 30s with Graves disease.

This clonotype was counted many times. The chain carries TRBV11-2 and TRBJ1-1; no clear D. The germline CDR1 and CDR2 sequences are SGHAT and FQNNGV. The V gene lost 5 bases and the J gene lost 6 bases, with 19 bases spanning the gap. The CDR3 spans 15 residues. The chain's CDR3 is CASSRRARVEAEAFF. The DNA of the CDR3 is TGTGCCAGCAGCCGACGGGCAAGGGTTGAGGCTGAAGCTTTCTTT.

The chain carries TRBV7-2 and TRBJ2-1; the D gene is possibly TRBD2 (7 bases). V lost 11 bases to trimming and J lost 3 bases, with 26 bases between them. The CDR3 runs to 17 residues. The germline V gene encodes CDR1 SGHTA and CDR2 FQGNSA. The CDR3 nucleotides are TGTGCCGGCACCGGGGGCTCTAGCGGATCGTTCTACAATGAGCAGTTCTTC. Amino acid sequence: CAGTGGSSGSFYNEQFF. Combining the CDR3 with reference TRBV7-2 and TRBJ2-1 gives the whole variable domain GAGVSQSPSNKVTEKGKDVELRCDPISGHTALYWYRQSLGQGLEFLIYFQGNSAPDKSGLPSDRFSAERTGGSVSTLTIQRTQQEDSAVYLCAGTGGSSGSFYNEQFFGPGTRLTVL.

This clonotype showed up many times. The chain is built from TRBV12-3 or TRBV12-4 and TRBJ2-3, with 12 bases aligning to TRBD2. The CDR3 has 16 amino acids. Germline trimming cut 3 bases from V and 5 bases from J; bases unmatched to any gene: 6. This CDR3 is CASSFSLAGGQDTQYF. CDR3 in DNA: TGTGCCAGCAGTTTCTCCCTAGCGGGAGGGCAAGATACGCAGTATTTT.

In this sample, this clonotype turned up many times. This rearrangement joins TRBV20-1 to TRBJ2-5; D is undetermined. V lost 4 bases, J lost 5 bases, and 11 bases lay in between. The CDR3 has 12 amino acids. Germline lookup yields CDR1 DFQATT and CDR2 SNEGSKA (reference sequence). CDR3 in amino acids: CSAIDMLETQYF. For the CDR3, the DNA is TGCAGTGCTATTGACATGTTGGAGACCCAGTACTTC.

As for this clonotype: A far larger clone is off by one base, so a read error is likely. The chain employs TRBV7-9 and TRBJ2-1; 7 nucleotides line up with TRBD1. With V trimmed by 6 bases and J by 13 bases, 18 bases remained unmatched. The germline CDR1 and CDR2 sequences are SEHNR and FQNEAQ (reference sequence). The CDR3 is 15 residues long. CDR3: CASSLMTGSQETQFF. DNA for the CDR3: TGTGCCAGCAGTTTAATGACAGGGTCACAAGAGACCCAGTTCTTC.

In its sample, this clonotype was seen a few times. The rearrangement uses TRBV7-9 and TRBJ2-1, with 7 bases lining up with TRBD1. This CDR3 spans 15 amino acids. CDR1 is SEHNR, CDR2 FQNEAQ, per germline (reference sequence). Losses at the gene ends were 6 bases for V and 8 bases for J; bases not matched to a gene: 13. CDR3 DNA sequence: TGTGCCAGCAGACCTTCCCGGGACAGTCTCCATGAGCAGTTCTTC. Amino acid sequence: CASRPSRDSLHEQFF.

A remark on this clonotype: This may be a read error, as it is one base from a much larger clone. The chain has TRBV10-3 and TRBJ2-7; D not certain. The germline V gene encodes CDR1 ENHRY and CDR2 SYGVKD. The CDR3 extends over 14 amino acids. CDR3 sequence reads: CATSEPPLVHEQYF. In nucleotides, the CDR3 is TGTGCCACCAGTGAACCTCCTCTGGTCCACGAGCAGTACTTC.

The count of this clonotype is one. This chain uses TRBV5-1 with TRBJ2-1; 7 bases align to TRBD1. Germline CDR1 is SGHRS and CDR2 is YFSETQ. The CDR3 covers 15 residues. The trim removed 4 bases at V and 3 bases at J, leaving 7 bases unmatched. CDR3 DNA sequence: TGCGCCAGCAGCCTGACCGGGACAGACTACAATGAGCAGTTCTTC. Its protein product is CASSLTGTDYNEQFF.